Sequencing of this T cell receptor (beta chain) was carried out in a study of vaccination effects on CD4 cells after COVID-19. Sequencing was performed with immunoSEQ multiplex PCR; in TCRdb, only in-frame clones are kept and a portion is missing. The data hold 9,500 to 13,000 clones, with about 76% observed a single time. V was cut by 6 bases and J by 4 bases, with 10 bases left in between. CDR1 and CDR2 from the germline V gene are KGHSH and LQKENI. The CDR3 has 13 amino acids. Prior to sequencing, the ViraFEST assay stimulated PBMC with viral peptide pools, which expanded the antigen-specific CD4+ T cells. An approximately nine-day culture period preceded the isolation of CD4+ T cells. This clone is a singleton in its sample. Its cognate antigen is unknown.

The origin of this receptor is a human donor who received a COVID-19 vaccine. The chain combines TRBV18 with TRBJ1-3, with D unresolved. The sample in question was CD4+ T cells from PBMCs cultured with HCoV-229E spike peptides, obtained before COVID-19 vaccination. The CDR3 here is CASSGSQGNTIYF. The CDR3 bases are TGTGCCAGCTCTGGCAGCCAAGGAAACACCATATATTTT.